The subject of this entry is one T cell receptor beta chain. Its cognate antigen has yet to be identified. Within one base of it there is no much larger clone, and no base qualities were kept. Whole blood was collected in K2EDTA tubes by collaborating institutions according to the institutions' own protocols. For TCRbeta analysis, collaborator samples were shipped as frozen whole blood, as isolated PBMCs, or as DNA extracted from either sample type. TCRbeta CDR3 regions were amplified from genomic DNA using the immunoSEQ Assay, a bias-controlled multiplex PCR. As for the authors' bioinformatics: The number of nucleated cells in each sample was estimated from the amplification of reference gene primers within the assay. To quantify the absolute abundance of each unique TCRbeta CDR3 rearrangement, sequence reads were collapsed and filtered. For each sample, productive Simpson clonality was calculated by taking the square root of Simpson's diversity index across productive rearrangements. This immuneACCESS table, as held by TCRdb, lists in-frame sequences with V and J called but not all clones. Of the missing ones, under half trace to an unresolved V gene in checked studies; the others have no known cause. V, J and clone size are those of that table, while D and trimming were read from the DNA. The sample has some 22,000 clones on record, 88% of them singletons. The ten biggest clones cover approximately 20% of the sample.

The data are from a study of blood T cell repertoires in COVID-19 (dated by TCRdb to 2019 to 2021). For the study in its entirety: Samples covering the acute and convalescent phases of COVID-19 were provided by collaborators in the United States, Italy and Spain. The material from the prospective study consisted of cDNA or gDNA derived from T cells, B-cell-depleted T cells, or PBMCs. The repertoires were made available in a free public database intended to serve as a resource for research on the immune response to SARS-CoV-2. The sample metadata nearly always contained a de-identified subject ID, COVID-19 status, age in years and sex. The samples were drawn from two sources: the first 160 participants of the ongoing ImmuneRACE study, and over 950 subjects contributed by 6 global collaborators. Deeply sampled blood TCRbeta repertoires from subjects exposed to, actively infected with, or recovered from COVID-19 were included in the dataset. Where available, HLA class I and class II types were taken from metadata supplied by the sample provider and were not determined by assay-based typing.

There are 15 amino acids in the CDR3, from cysteine to phenylalanine inclusive. Just CDR3 DNA is preserved here, 45 bases in frame from base 1. The germline V gene (reference sequence) yields DFQATT for CDR1 and SNEGSKA for CDR2. Trimming removed 3 bases from V and 6 bases from J, leaving 15 bases between the germline ends. General study outcomes and caveats: Clinical and demographic metadata were provided uncurated, with the amount varying by source and participant.

The sequence links TRBV20-1 to TRBJ1-6; the D gene remains uncertain. Input material: peripheral blood. The TCR sequence derives from a man aged 65 to 79 in a cohort sampled during active COVID-19. The CDR3 protein sequence reads: CSASASLGLNSPLHF. The DNA is as follows: TGCAGTGCTAGTGCCAGTCTTGGGCTTAATTCACCCCTCCACTTT.